A few counts support the clone carrying this T cell receptor beta chain. Its specificity is unknown. The data were obtained in a study of beta chain features in type 1 diabetes. Study as a whole: On cell yields, gender and age, patients and healthy donors were similar. Findings of the study overall: At VDJ recombination sites, type 1 diabetes patients had fewer insertions and more deleted nucleotides. Among all four CD4+ subsets, Type 1 diabetes patients had TCRB CDR3s that were moderately but significantly shorter. In patients and controls equally, PCR might favor templates that are shorter.

The CDR3 totals 13 residues. V lost 3 bases and J 3 bases, leaving 9 bases between the germline ends. The germline CDR1 and CDR2 sequences are SGHTA and FQGNSA. It was one heparinised blood draw, averaging about 116 mL, that each donor gave. What was sequenced were expressed TCRB transcripts, since all of the isolated RNA had been reverse transcribed. Sequencing used immunoSEQ multiplex PCR; TCRdb keeps in-frame clones, though not all of them. Here the sample spans more than 100,000 clones, about 16% being singletons. Input material: central memory CD4+ T cells from blood. The receptor was isolated from a man under 40 with type 1 diabetes. The chain employs TRBV7-2 and TRBJ2-7; tentatively, D is TRBD2 (6 bases). The CDR3 is CASSLGGYYEQYF. The CDR3 coding sequence is TGTGCCAGCAGCTTGGGAGGATACTACGAGCAGTACTTC.